This T cell receptor (beta chain) stems from a study of T cell responses to AZD1222 COVID-19 vaccine. Findings and caveats of the study: Regions 160-218 and 743-854 dominated among vaccine-associated CD4 TCRs spanning spike. Recipients of two AZD1222 doses showed rising Spike-specific TCR breadth and depth.

CDR3 length equals 16 residues. V lost 0 bases and J lost 6; bases outside the gene matches: 9. Germline CDR1 LGHNA, CDR2 YNFKEQ. Using immunoSEQ multiplex PCR, the repertoire was profiled, and TCRdb retains in-frame clones only, with some absent. Among 150,000 to 200,000 clones listed, approximately 87% were seen once. Worth noting for this clone: What it binds is unknown.

The clonotype was recovered from an adult in good health. The sequencing here drew on peripheral blood, taken on day 0 of MenACWY control vaccination. The chain is built from TRBV4-2 and TRBJ2-7; 9 bases align to TRBD1. CDR3: CASSQEVGTGFVEQYF. The CDR3, as DNA: TGTGCCAGCAGCCAAGAGGTCGGGACAGGGTTCGTCGAGCAGTACTTC.